This entry lists 13 T cell receptor beta chains sequenced from one sample in a study of T cell responses to AZD1222 COVID-19 vaccine. Clones were sequenced by immunoSEQ multiplex PCR, and TCRdb holds only the in-frame ones, with some missing. The data hold some 90,000 clones, with around 90% observed a single time. Specimen: peripheral blood, collected on day 0 of AZD1222 vaccination. These receptor sequences come from an adult in good health.

V gene TRBV5-1 combines with J gene TRBJ1-2, with D maybe TRBD1 (6 bases). The CDR3 contains 15 residues. The V gene's germline CDR1 is SGHRS and CDR2 YFSETQ. V was shortened by 1 base and J by 8 bases, with 18 bases between the two germline ends. CDR3 amino acids: CASSLTLSGGRGYTF. The CDR3 coding sequence is TGCGCCAGCAGCTTGACCCTTTCGGGGGGCAGAGGCTACACCTTC. The full variable domain, in which reference TRBV5-1 and TRBJ1-2 provide the parts outside the CDR3, is KAGVTQTPRYLIKTRGQQVTLSCSPISGHRSVSWYQQTPGQGLQFLFEYFSETQRNKGNFPGRFSGRQFSNSRSEMNVSTLELGDSALYLCASSLTLSGGRGYTFGSGTRLTVV.

This clone came up many times. The chain employs TRBV6-5 and TRBJ2-5, with 7 bases that match TRBD1. V lost 5 bases to trimming and J lost 1 base; unmatched junction nucleotides: 7. CDR3 length: 15 residues. CDR1 MNHEY and CDR2 SVGAGI come from the germline V gene. CDR3 in DNA: TGTGCCAGCAGTCCCTCAGGGGGTCTCCAAGAGACCCAGTACTTC. It specifies CASSPSGGLQETQYF.

The chain couples TRBV9 to TRBJ2-5, with D possibly called TRBD1 or TRBD2 (5 bases each). The CDR3 has 16 amino acids. Trimming took 4 bases from V and 1 from J, leaving 17 bases between them. The V gene's germline CDR1 is SGDLS and CDR2 YYNGEE. DNA of the CDR3: TGTGCCAGCAGCACCCAGACAGCCGGGACCCAAGAGACCCAGTACTTC. Translating gives CASSTQTAGTQETQYF.

This clone occurred a few times. V and J are TRBV24-1 and TRBJ2-1; TRBD2 aligns across 12 bases. The V segment lost 6 bases and the J segment 7 bases; nucleotides outside the gene matches: 6. CDR1 is KGHDR, CDR2 SFDVKD, per germline. This CDR3 contains 15 residues. In DNA form, the CDR3 reads TGTGCCACCAGTCAAGGACTAGCGGGAAAGAATGAGCAGTTCTTC. Protein: CATSQGLAGKNEQFF.

This chain joins TRBV25-1 and TRBJ1-6; TRBD1 matches 7 bases. The J segment lost 10 bases and the V segment lost 1 base, leaving 7 bases of the junction unmatched. The CDR3 runs 15 residues. Germline V CDR1 and CDR2: MGHDK, SYGVNS. The CDR3 nucleotides read TGTGCCAGCAGTGAATCTCCAGGGGGAGGCTCACCCCTCCACTTT. It codes for CASSESPGGGSPLHF. Variable domain in full (rest from reference TRBV25-1 and TRBJ1-6): EADIYQTPRYLVIGTGKKITLECSQTMGHDKMYWYQQDPGMELHLIHYSYGVNSTEKGDLSSESTVSRIRTEHFPLTLESARPSHTSQYLCASSESPGGGSPLHFGNGTRLTVT.

CDR3 nucleotide sequence: TGTGCCAGCAGCTTTCTTGGGGCGTTACAGGGGGACATTCAGTACTTC. Amino acids: CASSFLGALQGDIQYF. The V gene is TRBV11-1, the J gene TRBJ2-4; 8 bases line up with TRBD1. V gave up 3 bases and J gave up 8 bases; unmatched junction bases: 12. From germline, CDR1 is SGHAT and CDR2 FQDESV (reference sequence). The CDR3 length is 16 residues.

The DNA of the CDR3 is TGTGCCAGCAGCGCAAGACCTCGGGCGAGTAATCAGCCCCAGCATTTT. Residues: CASSARPRASNQPQHF. The chain employs TRBV7-8 and TRBJ1-5; D unclear. The V gene lost 5 bases and the J gene lost 4 bases, with 18 bases spanning the gap. The CDR3 length is 16 residues. The V gene's germline CDR1 is SGHVS and CDR2 FQNEAQ. The entire variable domain, with the rest obtained from reference TRBV7-8 and TRBJ1-5, is as follows: GAGVSQSPRYKVAKRGQDVALRCDPISGHVSLFWYQQALGQGPEFLTYFQNEAQLDKSGLPSDRFFAERPEGSVSTLKIQRTQQEDSAVYLCASSARPRASNQPQHFGDGTRLSIL.

The chain has TRBV12-5 and TRBJ2-5; 12 nucleotides match TRBD2. With V trimmed by 6 bases and J by 5 bases, 4 bases remained unmatched. Germline loops: CDR1 LGHNT, CDR2 FRNRAP. The CDR3 covers 14 residues. CDR3 coding DNA: TGTGCTAGTGGGGGGACTAGCGGGTCCGAGACCCAGTACTTC. It is translated as CASGGTSGSETQYF.

The CDR3 bases are TGTGCCAGCAGCGCCACAAACTCCAATCAGCCCCAGCATTTT. Its translation is CASSATNSNQPQHF. V gene TRBV6-5 combines with J gene TRBJ1-5, with no clear D. Trimming left V 6 bases short and J 3 bases short, with 12 bases between. Germline V gene lookup returns CDR1 MNHEY and CDR2 SVGAGI. This CDR3 region has 14 residues.

The rearrangement links TRBV6-5 to TRBJ1-2; D remains unclear. Germline V gene lookup returns CDR1 MNHEY and CDR2 SVGAGI. The CDR3 is 13 amino acids. Deletions cut 8 bases from V and 0 bases from J, with 10 bases between. Here the CDR3 reads CASGFAANYGYTF. The CDR3 DNA reads TGTGCCAGCGGGTTTGCGGCTAACTATGGCTACACCTTC.

The V and J genes are TRBV5-1 and TRBJ1-6, with 7 bases fitting TRBD1. V lost 4 bases to trimming and J lost 2 bases; unmatched junction nucleotides: 3. Germline loops: CDR1 SGHRS, CDR2 YFSETQ. This CDR3 comprises 15 residues. CDR3 in amino acids: CASSPTGAYNSPLHF. CDR3 DNA: TGCGCCAGCAGCCCCACAGGGGCCTATAATTCACCCCTCCACTTT.

The chain employs TRBV5-8 and TRBJ2-1; D perhaps matches TRBD2 (6 bases). The germline gives CDR1 SGHTS, CDR2 YDEGEE. With 2 bases removed from V and 11 bases from J, the gap between germline ends came to 8 bases. The CDR3 covers 11 residues. CDR3 in amino acids: CASSFSGKQFF. The CDR3 coding sequence is TGTGCCAGCAGCTTTAGCGGAAAGCAGTTCTTC.

In this sample, this clone turned up once. The V call is TRBV19, the J call TRBJ2-5, with 8 bases that match TRBD1. J lost 5 bases, V lost 8 bases, and 7 bases had no gene match. This CDR3 spans 13 amino acids. Looked up from germline, CDR1 is LNHDA and CDR2 is SQIVND (reference sequence). CDR3 protein: CASGQGGYETQYF. The DNA of the CDR3 is TGTGCCAGTGGACAGGGTGGGTACGAGACCCAGTACTTC.